This entry describes one T cell receptor beta chain. The ends were cut back, 1 base at V and 1 base at J, with 12 bases in the middle. This CDR3 has 16 residues. Germline CDR1 SGHTS, CDR2 YDEGEE. The data derive from a study of shared clonotypes between healthy human individuals. Here immunoSEQ multiplex PCR was the method, and the copy in TCRdb shows in-frame clones only, minus some. The repertoire holds around 2,000,000 clones, with over 85% as singletons. As defined, naive CD8 cells were CD45RO-negative and positively selected for CCR7, with terminally differentiated effector memory CD45RA+ cells excluded.

The gene calls are TRBV5-8 and TRBJ2-4; tentatively, D is TRBD1 (5 bases). The TCR was taken from a man younger than 30 in good health. Sequencing used naive CD8+ T cells sorted from blood. CDR3 amino acids: CASSLWGSSAKNIQYF. CDR3 nucleotide sequence: TGTGCCAGCAGCTTGTGGGGCAGCTCGGCCAAAAACATTCAGTACTTC.